This is a list of T cell receptor beta chains from one sample in a study of T-cell reconstitution after alpha-beta-depleted transplantation in children. TCRdb reprocessed the PCR reads with MiXCR, giving one entry per CDR3 protein. The table has 300,000 to 400,000 distinct CDR3 sequences, about a sixth seen once. The sequenced sample was PBMCs, mostly from graft donor cells, obtained 360 days after TCRalphabeta/CD19-depleted stem cell transplant. Receptors were obtained from a male patient aged 2 to 9 who had a stem cell transplant for acute lymphoblastic leukemia, so the T cells may come from the graft donor. Both conserved end residues are part of each CDR3. The D gene is left open where the match is weak. A row's size may be missing; if present it is once, few, many or a size class.

cdr3_aa cdr3_nt j_call d_call v_call clone_size
CASQDLQETQYF TGTGCCAGCCAGGACTTGCAAGAGACCCAGTACTTC TRBJ2-5 . TRBV18 .
CASSFLSGLLMDNEQFF TGTGCCAGCAGTTTCCTATCAGGGCTCTTAATGGACAATGAGCAGTTCTTC TRBJ2-1 . TRBV28 many
CASSPGFSGGYEQYF TGCGCCAGCAGCCCGGGCTTTAGCGGAGGGTACGAGCAGTACTTC TRBJ2-7 . TRBV4-1 few
CASRGQGAGELFF TGCGCCAGCAGGGGACAGGGAGCCGGGGAGCTGTTTTTT TRBJ2-2 TRBD1 TRBV10-1 few
CASSLSGRFYEQYF TGTGCCAGCAGTTTATCCGGGCGGTTCTACGAGCAGTACTTC TRBJ2-7 . TRBV27 .
CASSYSDSANYGYTF TGTGCCAGCAGTTATTCGGACAGCGCTAACTATGGCTACACCTTC TRBJ1-2 . TRBV6-5 many
CASSLIRDPYEQYF TGTGCCAGCAGCTTAATCAGGGATCCCTACGAGCAGTACTTC TRBJ2-7 . TRBV11-2 few
CASSQDGQGRGSPLHF TGCGCCAGCAGCCAAGATGGACAGGGAAGAGGTTCACCCCTCCACTTT TRBJ1-6 TRBD1 TRBV4-1 many
CASSPVWNEQFF TGTGCCAGCAGCCCCGTTTGGAATGAGCAGTTCTTC TRBJ2-1 . TRBV6-2/TRBV6-3 few
CASSYPGGHYNEQFF TGTGCCAGCAGTTACCCAGGGGGGCACTACAATGAGCAGTTCTTC TRBJ2-1 . TRBV6-2/TRBV6-3 few
CASSLGSGGYNEQFF TGTGCCAGCAGCTTGGGTAGCGGAGGCTACAATGAGCAGTTCTTC TRBJ2-1 . TRBV5-5 few
CASSVSTGRAKNIQYF TGTGCCAGCAGCGTTAGTACCGGGAGGGCCAAAAACATTCAGTACTTC TRBJ2-4 TRBD2 TRBV7-9 .
CASSLRGKTSWAYEQYF TGTGCCAGCAGCTTACGGGGGAAAACTAGTTGGGCCTACGAGCAGTACTTC TRBJ2-7 . TRBV7-2 few